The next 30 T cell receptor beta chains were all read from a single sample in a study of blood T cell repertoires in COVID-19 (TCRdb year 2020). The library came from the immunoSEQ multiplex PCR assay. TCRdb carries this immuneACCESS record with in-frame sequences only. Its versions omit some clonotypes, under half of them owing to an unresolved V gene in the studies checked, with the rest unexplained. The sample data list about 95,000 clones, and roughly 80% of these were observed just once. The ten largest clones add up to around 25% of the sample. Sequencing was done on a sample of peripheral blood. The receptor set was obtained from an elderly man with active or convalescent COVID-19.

This CDR3 reads CAWSHRGQSPLHF. In nucleotides, the CDR3 is TGTGCCTGGAGTCACAGGGGTCAGTCACCCCTCCACTTT. The chain has TRBV30 and TRBJ1-6; TRBD1 matches 7 bases. Germline CDR1 reads GTSNPN; CDR2 reads SVGIG (reference sequence). The length of the CDR3 is 13 residues. Trimming removed 2 bases from V and 10 bases from J; junction bases left unmatched: 5.

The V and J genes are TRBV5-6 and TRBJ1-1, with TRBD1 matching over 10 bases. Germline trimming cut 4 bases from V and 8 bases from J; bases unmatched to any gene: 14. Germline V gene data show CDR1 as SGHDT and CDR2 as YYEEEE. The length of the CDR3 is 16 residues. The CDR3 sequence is CASSQPGQGSYLEAFF. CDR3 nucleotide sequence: TGTGCCAGCAGCCAACCGGGACAGGGGTCCTATCTCGAAGCTTTCTTT.

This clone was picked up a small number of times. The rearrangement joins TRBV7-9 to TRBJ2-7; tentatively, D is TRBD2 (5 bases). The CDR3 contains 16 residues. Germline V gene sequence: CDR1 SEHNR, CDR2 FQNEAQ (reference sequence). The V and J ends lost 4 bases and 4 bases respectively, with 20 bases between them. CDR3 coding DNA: TGTGCCAGCAGCTCCGATTTCTCCCGGGGAACTTACGAGCAGTACTTC. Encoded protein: CASSSDFSRGTYEQYF. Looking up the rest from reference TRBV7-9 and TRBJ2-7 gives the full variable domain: DTGVSQNPRHKITKRGQNVTFRCDPISEHNRLYWYRQTLGQGPEFLTYFQNEAQLEKSRLLSDRFSAERPKGSFSTLEIQRTEQGDSAMYLCASSSDFSRGTYEQYFGPGTRLTVT.

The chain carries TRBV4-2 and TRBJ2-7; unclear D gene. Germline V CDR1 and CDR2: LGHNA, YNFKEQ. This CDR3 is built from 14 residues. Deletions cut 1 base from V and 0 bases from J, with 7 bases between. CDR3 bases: TGTGCCAGCAGCCAAGGAGGTTCCTCCTACGAGCAGTACTTC. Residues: CASSQGGSSYEQYF.

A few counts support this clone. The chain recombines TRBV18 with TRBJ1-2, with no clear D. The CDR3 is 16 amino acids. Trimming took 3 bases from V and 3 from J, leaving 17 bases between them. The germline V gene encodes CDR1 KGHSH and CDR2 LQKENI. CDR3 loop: CASSPPNLRNYYGYTF. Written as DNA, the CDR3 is TGTGCCAGCTCACCCCCAAATCTCAGGAATTACTATGGCTACACCTTC.

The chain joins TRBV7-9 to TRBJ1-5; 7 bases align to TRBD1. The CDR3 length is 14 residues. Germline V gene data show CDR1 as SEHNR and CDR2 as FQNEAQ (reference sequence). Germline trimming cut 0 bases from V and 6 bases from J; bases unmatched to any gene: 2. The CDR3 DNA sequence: TGTGCCAGCAGCTTAGCGACAGGGTTTCAGCCCCAGCATTTT. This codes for CASSLATGFQPQHF.

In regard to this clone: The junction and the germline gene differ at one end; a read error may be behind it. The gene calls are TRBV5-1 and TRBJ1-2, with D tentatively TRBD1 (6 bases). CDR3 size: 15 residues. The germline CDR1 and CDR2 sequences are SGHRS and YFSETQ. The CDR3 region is CASSWGGPSGDIRAF. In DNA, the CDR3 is TGCGCCAGCAGCTGGGGGGGACCCTCCGGGGACATCAGGGCCTTC. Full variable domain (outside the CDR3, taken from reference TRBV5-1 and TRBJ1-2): KAGVTQTPRYLIKTRGQQVTLSCSPISGHRSVSWYQQTPGQGLQFLFEYFSETQRNKGNFPGRFSGRQFSNSRSEMNVSTLELGDSALYLCASSWGGPSGDIRAFGSGTRLTVV.

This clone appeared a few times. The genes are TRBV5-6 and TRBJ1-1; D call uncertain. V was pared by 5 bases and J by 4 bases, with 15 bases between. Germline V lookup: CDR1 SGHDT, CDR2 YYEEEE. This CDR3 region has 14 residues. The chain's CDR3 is CASRRDPEGTEAFF. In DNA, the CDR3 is TGTGCCAGCAGGCGCGACCCTGAGGGCACTGAAGCTTTCTTT.

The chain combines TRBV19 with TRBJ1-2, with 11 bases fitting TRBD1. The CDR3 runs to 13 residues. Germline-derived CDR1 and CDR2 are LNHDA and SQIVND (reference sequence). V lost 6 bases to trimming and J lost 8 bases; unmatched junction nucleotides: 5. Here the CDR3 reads CASRQGQGAGYTF. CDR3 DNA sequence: TGTGCCAGTAGGCAAGGACAGGGGGCCGGCTACACCTTC.

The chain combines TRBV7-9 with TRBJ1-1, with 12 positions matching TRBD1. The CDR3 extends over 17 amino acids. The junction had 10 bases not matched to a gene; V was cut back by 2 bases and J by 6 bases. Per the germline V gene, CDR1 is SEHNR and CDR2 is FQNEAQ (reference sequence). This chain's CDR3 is CASSLRGGQGAHAEAFF. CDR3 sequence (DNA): TGTGCCAGCAGCTTAAGAGGGGGACAGGGGGCGCACGCTGAAGCTTTCTTT.

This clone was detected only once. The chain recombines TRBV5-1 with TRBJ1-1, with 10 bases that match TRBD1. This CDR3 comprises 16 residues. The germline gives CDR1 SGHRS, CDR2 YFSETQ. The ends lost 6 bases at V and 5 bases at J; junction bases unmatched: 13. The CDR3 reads CASTLDGGTGVTEAFF. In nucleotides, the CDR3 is TGCGCCAGCACCCTCGACGGTGGGACAGGGGTAACTGAAGCTTTCTTT.

Written as DNA, the CDR3 is TGTGCCAGTAGTATTGACAGGGGGCTCGGCTACACCTTC. Translating gives CASSIDRGLGYTF. The V call is TRBV19, the J call TRBJ1-2; 10 positions agree with TRBD1. CDR1 is LNHDA and CDR2 is SQIVND in the germline V gene (reference sequence). The CDR3 has 13 residues. After removal of 3 bases from V and 8 bases from J, the junction contained 3 bases not matched to a gene.

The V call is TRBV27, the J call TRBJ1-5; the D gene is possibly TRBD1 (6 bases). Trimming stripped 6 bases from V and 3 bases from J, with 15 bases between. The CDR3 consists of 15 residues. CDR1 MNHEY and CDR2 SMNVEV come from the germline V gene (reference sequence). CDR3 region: CASSPLGGANQPQHF. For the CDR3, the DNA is TGTGCCAGCAGCCCTCTAGGGGGGGCCAATCAGCCCCAGCATTTT.

The CDR3 region has the DNA TGCGCCAGCAGCTTTAGCGGGGAGGGAACCAATGAGCAGTTCTTC. This codes for CASSFSGEGTNEQFF. The V and J genes are TRBV5-1 and TRBJ2-1, with 8 bases lining up with TRBD2. CDR1 and CDR2 from the germline V gene are SGHRS and YFSETQ. The V segment lost 2 bases and the J segment 6 bases; nucleotides outside the gene matches: 7. The CDR3 is 15 residues long.

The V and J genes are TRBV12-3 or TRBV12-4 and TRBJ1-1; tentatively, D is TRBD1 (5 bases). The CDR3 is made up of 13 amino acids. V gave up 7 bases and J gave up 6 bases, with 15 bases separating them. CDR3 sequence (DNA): TGTGCCAGCACGAATCTTCCGGGGGCTGAAGCTTTCTTT. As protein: CASTNLPGAEAFF.

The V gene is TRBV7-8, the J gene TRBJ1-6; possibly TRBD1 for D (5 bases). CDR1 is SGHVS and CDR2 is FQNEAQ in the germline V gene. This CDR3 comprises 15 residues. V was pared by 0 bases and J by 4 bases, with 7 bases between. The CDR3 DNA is TGTGCCAGCAGCTTAGCAACAGGTTATAATTCACCCCTCCACTTT. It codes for CASSLATGYNSPLHF. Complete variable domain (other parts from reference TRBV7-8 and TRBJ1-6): GAGVSQSPRYKVAKRGQDVALRCDPISGHVSLFWYQQALGQGPEFLTYFQNEAQLDKSGLPSDRFFAERPEGSVSTLKIQRTQQEDSAVYLCASSLATGYNSPLHFGNGTRLTVT.

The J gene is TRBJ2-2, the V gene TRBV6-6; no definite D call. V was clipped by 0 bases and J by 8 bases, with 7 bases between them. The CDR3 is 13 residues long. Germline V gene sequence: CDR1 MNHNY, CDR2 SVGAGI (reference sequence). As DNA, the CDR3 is TGTGCCAGCAGTTACTCCCCTTTGGGGGAGCTGTTTTTT. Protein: CASSYSPLGELFF.

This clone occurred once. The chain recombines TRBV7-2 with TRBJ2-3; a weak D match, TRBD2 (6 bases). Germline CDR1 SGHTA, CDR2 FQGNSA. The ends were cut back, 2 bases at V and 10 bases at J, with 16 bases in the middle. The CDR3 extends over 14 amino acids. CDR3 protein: CASSLRRGEGSQYF. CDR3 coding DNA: TGTGCCAGCAGCTTAAGGCGGGGCGAGGGGTCGCAGTATTTT.

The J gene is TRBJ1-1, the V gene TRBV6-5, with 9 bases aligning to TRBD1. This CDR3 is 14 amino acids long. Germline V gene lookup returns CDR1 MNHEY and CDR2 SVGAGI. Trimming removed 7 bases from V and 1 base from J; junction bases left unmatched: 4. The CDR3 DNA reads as TGTGCCAGCATGGACAGGGGTAAGAACACTGAAGCTTTCTTT. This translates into CASMDRGKNTEAFF.

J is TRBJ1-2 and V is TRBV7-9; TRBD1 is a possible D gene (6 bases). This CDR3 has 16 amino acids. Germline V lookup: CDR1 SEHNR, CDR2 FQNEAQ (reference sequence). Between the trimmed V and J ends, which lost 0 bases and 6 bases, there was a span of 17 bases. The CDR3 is CASSLAMPGGADGYTF. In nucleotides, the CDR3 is TGTGCCAGCAGCTTAGCCATGCCGGGGGGCGCGGATGGCTACACCTTC.

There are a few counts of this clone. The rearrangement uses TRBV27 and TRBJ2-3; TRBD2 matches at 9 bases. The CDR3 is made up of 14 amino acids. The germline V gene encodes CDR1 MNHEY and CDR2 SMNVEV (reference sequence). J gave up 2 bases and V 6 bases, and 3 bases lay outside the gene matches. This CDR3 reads CASSQRGATDTQYF. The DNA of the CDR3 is TGTGCCAGCAGCCAGCGGGGGGCCACAGATACGCAGTATTTT.

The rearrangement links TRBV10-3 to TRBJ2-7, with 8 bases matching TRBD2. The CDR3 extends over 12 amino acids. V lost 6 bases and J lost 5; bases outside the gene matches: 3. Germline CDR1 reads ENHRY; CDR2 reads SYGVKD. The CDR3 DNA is TGTGCCATCAGCGGGGGGGGACACGAGCAGTACTTC. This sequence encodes CAISGGGHEQYF.

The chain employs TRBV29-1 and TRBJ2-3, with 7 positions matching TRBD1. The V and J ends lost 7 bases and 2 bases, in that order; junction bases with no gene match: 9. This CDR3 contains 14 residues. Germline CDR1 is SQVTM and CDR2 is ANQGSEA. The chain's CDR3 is CSAPRGTTTDTQYF. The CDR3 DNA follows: TGCAGCGCCCCCAGGGGGACGACCACAGATACGCAGTATTTT.

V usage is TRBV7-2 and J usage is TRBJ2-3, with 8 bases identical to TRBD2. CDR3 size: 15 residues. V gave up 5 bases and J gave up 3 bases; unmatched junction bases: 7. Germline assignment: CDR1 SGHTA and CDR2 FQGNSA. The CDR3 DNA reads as TGTGCCAGCAGCCCGGGACTAGTAGGTACAGATACGCAGTATTTT. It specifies CASSPGLVGTDTQYF.

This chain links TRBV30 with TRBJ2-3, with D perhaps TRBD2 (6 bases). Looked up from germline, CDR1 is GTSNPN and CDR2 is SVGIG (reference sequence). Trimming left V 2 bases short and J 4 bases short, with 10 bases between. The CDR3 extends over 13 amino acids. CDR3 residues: CAWSPPGADTQYF. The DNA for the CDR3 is TGTGCCTGGAGTCCCCCGGGGGCAGATACGCAGTATTTT.

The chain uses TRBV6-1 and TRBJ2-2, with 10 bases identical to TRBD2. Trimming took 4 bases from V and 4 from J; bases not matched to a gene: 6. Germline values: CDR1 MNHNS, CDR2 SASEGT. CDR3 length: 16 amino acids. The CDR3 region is CASSALAGASTGELFF. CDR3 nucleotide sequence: TGTGCCAGCAGTGCCCTAGCGGGGGCCAGCACCGGGGAGCTGTTTTTT.

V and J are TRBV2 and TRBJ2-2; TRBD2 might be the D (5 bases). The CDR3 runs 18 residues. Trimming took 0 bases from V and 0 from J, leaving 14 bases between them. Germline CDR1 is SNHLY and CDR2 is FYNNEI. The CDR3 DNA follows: TGTGCCAGCAGTGAAGCGCCCCGGACTGGGACGAACACCGGGGAGCTGTTTTTT. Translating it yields CASSEAPRTGTNTGELFF.

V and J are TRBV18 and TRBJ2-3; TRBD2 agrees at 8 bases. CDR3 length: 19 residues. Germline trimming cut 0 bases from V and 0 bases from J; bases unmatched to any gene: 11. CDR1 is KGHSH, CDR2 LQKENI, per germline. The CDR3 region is CASSPPVGGGTSSTDTQYF. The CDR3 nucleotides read TGTGCCAGCTCACCACCGGTGGGCGGGGGGACGTCAAGCACAGATACGCAGTATTTT.

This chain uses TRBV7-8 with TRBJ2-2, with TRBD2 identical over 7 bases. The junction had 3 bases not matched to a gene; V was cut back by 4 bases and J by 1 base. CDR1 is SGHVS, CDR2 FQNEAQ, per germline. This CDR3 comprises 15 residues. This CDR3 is CASSSGGGNTGELFF. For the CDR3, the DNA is TGTGCCAGCAGCTCCGGCGGGGGGAACACCGGGGAGCTGTTTTTT.

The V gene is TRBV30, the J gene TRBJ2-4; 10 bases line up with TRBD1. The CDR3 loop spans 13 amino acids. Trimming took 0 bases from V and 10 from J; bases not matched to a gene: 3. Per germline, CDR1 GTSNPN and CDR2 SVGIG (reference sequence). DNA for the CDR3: TGTGCCTGGAGTGTACAGGGACAGGGGATTCAGTACTTC. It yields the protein CAWSVQGQGIQYF.